Sequencing of this T cell receptor beta chain was carried out in a study of blood T cell repertoires in COVID-19. Libraries were prepared by immunoSEQ multiplex PCR; TCRdb keeps only in-frame clonotypes and omits some of them. Of about 270,000 clones in the sample, 85% to 95% are singletons; the top ten hold about 3%. This CDR3 has 15 amino acids. CDR1 SGHTA and CDR2 FQGNSA come from the germline V gene. The junction had 4 bases not matched to a gene; V was cut back by 2 bases and J by 6 bases. This sequence joins TRBV7-2 and TRBJ1-4; TRBD1 matches at 9 bases. Material: PBMCs or T cells enriched from blood (not recorded which). The receptor's source is a man in his forties who had been exposed to COVID-19. DNA for the CDR3: TGTGCCAGCAGCTTATTGGGACAGGGTGATGAAAAACTGTTTTTT. Its protein is CASSLLGQGDEKLFF.